The entry below gives a single TCR beta chain sequence along with its context. This clone's antigen is unknown. No much larger clone is present one base from it, and per-base qualities are unavailable. The treatment or condition label of this sample denotes: preoperative locoregional IRX-2 cytokine immunotherapy. The samples were obtained from a phase Ib study that tested preoperative, locoregional IRX-2 cytokine immunotherapy designed to prime immune responses. The donors were early-stage breast cancer patients who were given IRX-2 prior to surgery. This sample was included in a study of preoperative IRX-2 immunotherapy in early breast cancer (dated by TCRdb to between 2019 and 2020). Library preparation employed the immunoSEQ multiplex PCR assay. The table comes from immuneACCESS by way of TCRdb, which keeps in-frame sequences with V and J called. Part of the clones is missing from these tables; in studies checked, under half for an unresolved V gene and the rest for unknown reasons. In all, the sample holds 30,000 to 45,000 clones, and 82% of those were seen once. The top ten clonotypes cover nearly 1.5% of the sample.

Counted from cysteine to phenylalanine, this CDR3 has 14 amino acids. The retained sequence is limited to the CDR3, 42 bases, with the frame set at the first base. Trimming removed 8 bases from V and 5 bases from J, leaving 18 bases between the germline ends. CDR1 and CDR2 were assigned from the germline V gene as SGHNT and YENEEA. The sequence joins TRBV11-3 to TRBJ1-2; TRBD1 is perhaps the D gene, given 6 matching bases. This TCR was sampled from a human donor with breast cancer. Material: lymph node tissue, obtained after IRX-2 immunotherapy. For the CDR3, the sequence is CASGQTGNGYGYTF. The DNA is as follows: TGTGCCAGCGGACAAACAGGGAACGGGTATGGCTACACCTTC.